This T cell receptor beta chain was obtained from a study of Graves' ophthalmopathy and Graves' hyperthyroidism. Trimming cost V 3 bases and J 0 bases, with 11 bases left between them. CDR1 and CDR2 (germline): ENHRY, SYGVKD. The CDR3 is 15 amino acids. This clonotype appeared many times. RNA transcripts yielded amplified TCR beta CDR3 regions. RT-PCR was first run with HTBI primers, then multiplex PCR in a second round. TCRdb analysed the multiplex PCR reads with MiXCR anew, one entry per CDR3 protein. The sample includes 500,000 to 700,000 distinct CDR3 sequences, over 20% of them seen just once. This receptor was taken from a young woman with stable Graves' hyperthyroidism. Some clones in this sample may be carry-over from other donors' samples. The chain links TRBV10-3 to TRBJ1-1, with D uncertain. The sequenced material came from peripheral blood. CDR3 nucleotide sequence: TGTGCCATCAGTGACGGACCGGGAGTGAACACTGAAGCTTTCTTT. Encoded protein: CAISDGPGVNTEAFF.